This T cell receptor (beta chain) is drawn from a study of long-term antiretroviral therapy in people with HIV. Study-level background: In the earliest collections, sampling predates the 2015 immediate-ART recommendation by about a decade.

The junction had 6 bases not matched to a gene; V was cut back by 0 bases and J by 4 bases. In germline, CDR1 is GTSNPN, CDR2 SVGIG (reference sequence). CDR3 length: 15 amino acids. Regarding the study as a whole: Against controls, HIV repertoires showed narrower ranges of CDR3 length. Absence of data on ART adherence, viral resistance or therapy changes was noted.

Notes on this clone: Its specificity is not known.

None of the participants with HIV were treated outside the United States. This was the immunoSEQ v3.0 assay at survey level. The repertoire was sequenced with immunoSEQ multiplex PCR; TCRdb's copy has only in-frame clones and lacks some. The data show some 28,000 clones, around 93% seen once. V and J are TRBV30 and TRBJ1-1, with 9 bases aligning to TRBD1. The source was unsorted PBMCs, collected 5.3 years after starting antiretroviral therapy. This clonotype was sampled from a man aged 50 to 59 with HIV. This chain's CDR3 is CAWSVPGTGSTEAFF. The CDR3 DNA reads TGTGCCTGGAGTGTCCCCGGGACAGGGAGCACTGAAGCTTTCTTT. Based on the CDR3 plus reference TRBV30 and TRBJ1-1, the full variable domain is SQTIHQWPATLVQPVGSPLSLECTVEGTSNPNLYWYRQAAGRGLQLLFYSVGIGQISSEVPQNLSASRPQDRQFILSSKKLLLSDSGFYLCAWSVPGTGSTEAFFGQGTRLTVV.